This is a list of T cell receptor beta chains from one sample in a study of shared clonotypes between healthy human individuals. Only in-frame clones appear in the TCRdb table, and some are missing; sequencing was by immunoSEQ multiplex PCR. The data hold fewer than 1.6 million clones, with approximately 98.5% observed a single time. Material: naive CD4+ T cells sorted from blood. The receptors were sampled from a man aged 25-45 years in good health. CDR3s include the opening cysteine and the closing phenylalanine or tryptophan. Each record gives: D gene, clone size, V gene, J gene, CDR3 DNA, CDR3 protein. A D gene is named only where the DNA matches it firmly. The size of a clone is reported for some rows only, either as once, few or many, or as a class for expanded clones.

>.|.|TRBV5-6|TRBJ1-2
TGTGCCAGCAGCTTAATGGAGAGGGTTTATGGCTACACCTTC
CASSLMERVYGYTF
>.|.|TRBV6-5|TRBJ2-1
TGTGCCAGCAGTTATTATCATGAGCAGTTCTTC
CASSYYHEQFF
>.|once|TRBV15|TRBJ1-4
TGTGCCACCAGCAGAGGGCGGCGGCAGGCCAATGAAAAACTGTTTTTT
CATSRGRRQANEKLFF
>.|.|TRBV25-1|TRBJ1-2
TGTGCCAGCAGTGGCTACACGGGCTACACCTTC
CASSGYTGYTF
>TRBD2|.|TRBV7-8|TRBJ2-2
TGTGCCAGCAGCTTAGTCGCGAACCGGGAGGTTGCCGGGGAGCTGTTTTTT
CASSLVANREVAGELFF
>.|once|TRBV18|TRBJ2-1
TGTGCCAGCTCCCTTTTGGGAGATGAGCAGTTCTTC
CASSLLGDEQFF
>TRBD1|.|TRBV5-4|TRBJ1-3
TGTGCCAGCAGCTCCCGGGACAGGGCGGGGACCATATATTTT
CASSSRDRAGTIYF
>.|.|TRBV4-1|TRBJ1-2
TGCGCCAGCAGCCAAGACGGCGAAGGGTATTCTCGCTCCTATGGCTACACCTTC
CASSQDGEGYSRSYGYTF
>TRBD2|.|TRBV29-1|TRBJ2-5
TGCAGCGCATCTGGCCTCGCGGGAGGCATCAGGGAGACCCAGTACTTC
CSASGLAGGIRETQYF
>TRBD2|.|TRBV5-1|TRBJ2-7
TGCGCCAGCAGCTTTGAAGGGACTCGGGAGGGCGAGCAGTACTTC
CASSFEGTREGEQYF